This TCR beta chain was identified during a study of CD8+ T cells in alopecia areata. Study-level points and caveats: Possibly because of HLA-related factors, TCR sharing was less clear across patients than in mice. Lesional scalp displayed greater clonality than normal scalp, most notably in alopecia totalis/universalis.

Note on this clone: The antigen remains unidentified.

Both peripheral blood and punch biopsies of lesional scalp skin were obtained from patients who had alopecia areata. PBMCs yielded sorted CD4+ and CD8+ T cells. RNA was extracted and reverse transcribed into cDNA as the sequencing template. Using immunoSEQ multiplex PCR, the repertoire was profiled, and TCRdb retains in-frame clones only, with some absent. The sample has about 110,000 clones, about 60% seen once; the top ten hold roughly 25%. V was clipped by 1 base and J by 8 bases; unmatched bases: 8. Germline assignment: CDR1 SEHNR and CDR2 FQNEAQ (reference sequence). The CDR3 totals 15 residues. This clonotype was obtained from a human donor with alopecia areata. V gene TRBV7-9 combines with J gene TRBJ2-3; 8 bases fit TRBD1. Input material: NKG2D-low CD8+ T cells sorted from blood. The DNA of the CDR3 is TGTGCCAGCAGCTTAGGACAGGGGAGATCTGTTACGCAGTATTTT. This sequence encodes CASSLGQGRSVTQYF.